This T cell receptor beta chain stems from a study of cytomegalovirus exposure and HLA in healthy donors. Regarding this clone: Its antigen is not identified.

The germline CDR1 and CDR2 sequences are SGDLS and YYNGEE. CDR3 length equals 16 residues. V was clipped by 4 bases and J by 8 bases, with 22 bases between them. Notes on the study in general: Presence/absence analyses assumed roughly uniform sequencing depth across donors, which may not hold.

The primer mix had 60 Vbeta and 13 Jbeta primers. Sequencing was performed with immunoSEQ multiplex PCR; in TCRdb, only in-frame clones are kept and a portion is missing. The sample has 100,000 to 150,000 clones, approximately 80% seen once. The sequence came from a man aged 35 to 55 in good health and CMV-seronegative. The chain is built from TRBV9 and TRBJ2-1; possible D gene TRBD2, 5 bases. The sample taken for sequencing was PBMCs. DNA for the CDR3: TGTGCCAGCAGCTCGCGAGGGCGGGCCGATGTGGATGAGCAGTTCTTC. This translates into CASSSRGRADVDEQFF.